This TCR beta chain originates from a study of T cell repertoires in cytomegalovirus infection. Study-wide context: From public TCR beta signatures came an indication of both CMV infection and matching HLA type.

This clonotype was detected many times. Its antigen remains unidentified. TCRdb ran MiXCR on the reads and lists one entry per CDR3 protein. The sample holds 310,000 or so distinct CDR3 sequences, roughly a tenth seen once. CDR1 SGHTA and CDR2 FQGTGA come from the germline V gene. V dropped 5 bases and J dropped 3 bases, with 17 bases sitting between them. The CDR3 sequence is 16 residues long. Study-wide results and limits: CMV carriers with the relevant HLA were identified by cumulative public TCR beta family frequency. The response measured ex vivo was dominated by TCR beta clonotypes (HLA-C-restricted and CMV-specific).

Source material: PBMCs. This chain connects TRBV7-3 to TRBJ1-3; a weak D match, TRBD1 (6 bases). The source is a human donor in good health (CMV status not recorded). Some clones in this sample may be carry-over from other donors' samples. CDR3 nucleotides: TGTGCCAGCAGCCCCACTGGCGGGGGCGTTGGAAACACCATATATTTT. This translates into CASSPTGGGVGNTIYF.